Below are 24 T cell receptor beta chains sequenced from a single sample in a study of CD8+CD57+ T cells in acquired aplastic anemia. CD8+CD57+ cell expansion, shown by flow cytometry, had occurred in the patients selected for sequencing. Genomic DNA acted as the template from which TCR beta VDJ combination and CDR3 sequence profiling were carried out. Each CDR3 protein is one row after TCRdb ran MiXCR on the reads. The sample holds around 200,000 distinct CDR3 sequences; almost 50% are singletons and the top ten take 13%. The sample comprised sorted CD4+, CD8+, or CD8+CD57+ T cells (not recorded which) from PBMCs. These receptors came from a human donor with aplastic anemia.

V and J are TRBV5-1 and TRBJ1-1; unclear D gene. The CDR3 runs 14 residues. CDR1 is SGHRS, CDR2 YFSETQ, per germline. Trimming pared 3 bases from V and 1 base from J, leaving 10 bases between. The CDR3 nucleotides read TGCGCCAGCAGCTGGGGTGTTGAGAACACTGAAGCTTTCTTT. Its translation: CASSWGVENTEAFF. Combining the CDR3 with reference TRBV5-1 and TRBJ1-1 gives the whole variable domain KAGVTQTPRYLIKTRGQQVTLSCSPISGHRSVSWYQQTPGQGLQFLFEYFSETQRNKGNFPGRFSGRQFSNSRSEMNVSTLELGDSALYLCASSWGVENTEAFFGQGTRLTVV.

The chain couples TRBV11-2 to TRBJ2-2, with TRBD2 matching over 12 bases. V was clipped by 5 bases and J by 6 bases; unmatched bases: 7. The CDR3 is made up of 16 amino acids. Germline CDR1 SGHAT, CDR2 FQNNGV. CDR3 residues: CASSAWTSGASGELFF. DNA of the CDR3: TGTGCCAGCAGCGCATGGACTAGCGGGGCGTCCGGGGAGCTGTTTTTT.

Ten or more counts support this clonotype. Being one base from a much bigger clone, this may be a read error. This sequence joins TRBV2 and TRBJ2-3, with a weak D call TRBD2 (5 bases). Germline CDR1 is SNHLY and CDR2 is FYNNEI. Deletions cut 1 base from V and 2 bases from J, with 13 bases between. The CDR3 consists of 16 residues. In DNA form, the CDR3 reads TGTGCCAGCAGTGAAGGAGGGTGCCGAATCACAGATACGCAGTATTTT. Its translation is CASSEGGCRITDTQYF. The full variable domain, its missing parts supplied by reference TRBV2 and TRBJ2-3, is EPEVTQTPSHQVTQMGQEVILRCVPISNHLYFYWYRQILGQKVEFLVSFYNNEISEKSEIFDDQFSVERPDGSNFTLKIRSTKLEDSAMYFCASSEGGCRITDTQYFGPGTRLTVL.

At least ten counts were recorded for this clonotype. The CDR3 sequence: CASSLSTVDNEKLFF. The CDR3 DNA reads as TGTGCCAGCAGCTTATCGACAGTCGATAATGAAAAACTGTTTTTT. The V gene is TRBV7-9, the J gene TRBJ1-4, with D possibly being TRBD1 (5 bases). The germline V gene encodes CDR1 SEHNR and CDR2 FQNEAQ (reference sequence). The CDR3 totals 15 residues. Trimming left V 2 bases short and J 4 bases short, with 11 bases between. The full variable domain, with the rest looked up from reference TRBV7-9 and TRBJ1-4, is DTGVSQNPRHKITKRGQNVTFRCDPISEHNRLYWYRQTLGQGPEFLTYFQNEAQLEKSRLLSDRFSAERPKGSFSTLEIQRTEQGDSAMYLCASSLSTVDNEKLFFGSGTQLSVL.

This clonotype was counted a few times. The chain carries TRBV20-1 and TRBJ2-6, with TRBD1 matching over 9 bases. CDR1 DFQATT and CDR2 SNEGSKA come from the germline V gene (reference sequence). The CDR3 runs to 14 residues. The V gene end was trimmed by 6 bases and the J gene end by 4 bases; junction bases not matched to a gene: 4. The CDR3: CSARTGAGANVLTF. The CDR3 DNA reads as TGCAGTGCCCGGACAGGGGCAGGGGCCAACGTCCTGACTTTC.

This chain uses TRBV19 with TRBJ2-1; no reliable D call. Germline V gene data show CDR1 as LNHDA and CDR2 as SQIVND (reference sequence). V dropped 4 bases and J dropped 0 bases, with 7 bases sitting between them. The CDR3 runs 14 residues. This chain's CDR3 is CASSRSNSYNEQFF. The CDR3 DNA is TGTGCCAGTAGTAGGAGTAACTCCTACAATGAGCAGTTCTTC.

About this clonotype itself: The junction and the germline gene differ at one end; a read error may be behind it. The chain has TRBV5-5 and TRBJ2-4; D is undetermined. The CDR3 totals 17 residues. CDR1 SGHKS and CDR2 YYEKEE come from the germline V gene (reference sequence). The CDR3 reads CASSLLIPSGSGNIRYF. The CDR3 region has the DNA TGTGCCAGCAGCTTGTTGATCCCTAGTGGTTCCGGAAACATTCGGTACTTC.

This clonotype was seen ten or more times. The chain combines TRBV3-1 with TRBJ2-6; D possibly corresponds to TRBD1 (5 bases). The CDR3 is 14 amino acids. Germline loops: CDR1 LGHDT, CDR2 YNNKEL (reference sequence). The ends were cut back, 3 bases at V and 4 bases at J, with 7 bases in the middle. The chain's CDR3 is CASSQNRGANVLTF. Here the CDR3 DNA reads TGTGCCAGCAGCCAGAACAGGGGGGCCAACGTCCTGACTTTC.

This clonotype was observed at least ten times. The J gene is TRBJ2-3, the V gene TRBV5-1; D might be TRBD1 (6 bases). This CDR3 has 15 amino acids. Trimming removed 4 bases at V and 0 bases at J, with 12 bases between. CDR1 is SGHRS and CDR2 is YFSETQ in the germline V gene. The DNA for the CDR3 is TGCGCCAGCAGCATCGGGACACACAGCACAGATACGCAGTATTTT. Amino acid sequence: CASSIGTHSTDTQYF. Full variable domain (missing parts from reference TRBV5-1 and TRBJ2-3): KAGVTQTPRYLIKTRGQQVTLSCSPISGHRSVSWYQQTPGQGLQFLFEYFSETQRNKGNFPGRFSGRQFSNSRSEMNVSTLELGDSALYLCASSIGTHSTDTQYFGPGTRLTVL.

This clonotype was recorded at least ten times. The CDR3 bases are TGCAGCGTAACACAGGGGTCCCATTCTAACTATGGCTACACCTTC. Translating it yields CSVTQGSHSNYGYTF. The chain links TRBV29-1 to TRBJ1-2; 7 nucleotides agree with TRBD1. The CDR3 extends over 15 amino acids. Germline V gene lookup returns CDR1 SQVTM and CDR2 ANQGSEA. V dropped 6 bases and J dropped 0; count of bases not matched to a gene: 10. The full variable domain, completed using reference TRBV29-1 and TRBJ1-2, is SAVISQKPSRDICQRGTSLTIQCQVDSQVTMMFWYRQQPGQSLTLIATANQGSEATYESGFVIDKFPISRPNLTFSTLTVSNMSPEDSSIYLCSVTQGSHSNYGYTFGSGTRLTVV.

The V call is TRBV9, the J call TRBJ1-1; D uncertain. This CDR3 has 14 residues. The V and J ends lost 4 bases and 5 bases respectively, with 15 bases between them. Germline assignment: CDR1 SGDLS and CDR2 YYNGEE. Written as DNA, the CDR3 is TGTGCCAGCAGCCCACTCCCCTCCCTTACTGAAGCTTTCTTT. Amino acid sequence: CASSPLPSLTEAFF.

In nucleotides, the CDR3 is TGTGCCAGCAGCCCACACGACCTTAATGAAAAACTGTTTTTT. As protein: CASSPHDLNEKLFF. This chain joins TRBV2 and TRBJ1-4; D not resolved. Germline V gene lookup returns CDR1 SNHLY and CDR2 FYNNEI. The CDR3 extends over 14 amino acids. V lost 6 bases, J lost 4 bases, and 12 bases lay in between.

This clonotype was detected many times. The rearrangement uses TRBV6-5 and TRBJ1-6, with no clear D. From germline, CDR1 is MNHEY and CDR2 SVGAGI. The CDR3 is 16 amino acids. The germline V and J ends were trimmed by 0 bases and 7 bases, with 13 bases remaining between them. This CDR3 reads CASSYSNRGPNSPLHF. As DNA, the CDR3 is TGTGCCAGCAGTTACTCGAATCGGGGTCCCAATTCACCCCTCCACTTT.

Of note for this clonotype: A clone one base away is much larger, so this may be a read error. The chain uses TRBV7-2 and TRBJ1-1; D not certain. The length of the CDR3 is 10 residues. Germline V gives CDR1 SGHTA, CDR2 FQGNSA. The CDR3 here is CAGSLGEAFF. In DNA form, the CDR3 reads TGTGCCGGCAGCTTAGGGGAAGCTTTCTTT. The full variable domain, in which reference TRBV7-2 and TRBJ1-1 provide the parts outside the CDR3, is GAGVSQSPSNKVTEKGKDVELRCDPISGHTALYWYRQSLGQGLEFLIYFQGNSAPDKSGLPSDRFSAERTGGSVSTLTIQRTQQEDSAVYLCAGSLGEAFFGQGTRLTVV.

In the case of this clonotype: This clone may be a read error of a much larger clone one base away. V and J are TRBV20-1 and TRBJ2-3; TRBD2 aligns across 11 bases. This CDR3 has 16 residues. Germline values: CDR1 DFQATT, CDR2 SNEGSKA (reference sequence). Trimming removed 5 bases from V and 5 bases from J; junction bases left unmatched: 12. The CDR3 region is CSAGLLAGGREDTQYF. CDR3 nucleotides: TGCAGTGCTGGACTTCTAGCGGGGGGACGGGAAGATACGCAGTATTTT.

The chain combines TRBV11-2 with TRBJ2-1; 8 bases match TRBD2. Germline loops: CDR1 SGHAT, CDR2 FQNNGV. J lost 0 bases, V lost 6 bases, and 10 bases had no gene match. The CDR3 extends over 17 amino acids. The CDR3 sequence is CASSELAGRSSYNEQFF. The CDR3 nucleotides read TGTGCCAGCAGTGAATTAGCGGGGAGAAGCTCCTACAATGAGCAGTTCTTC.

Notes on this clonotype: The junction departs from germline at one end; a sequencing error may be responsible. V usage is TRBV10-2 and J usage is TRBJ1-2; a possible D gene is TRBD1 (6 bases). In germline, CDR1 is WSHSY, CDR2 SAAADI. This CDR3 region has 15 residues. CDR3 protein: CASSQDGPGAQGYTF. DNA of the CDR3: TGTGCCAGCAGCCAAGATGGTCCGGGGGCGCAGGGCTACACCTTC.

Turning to this clonotype: A much more abundant neighbour one base away suggests this may be a read error. CDR3 DNA: TGTGCCAGCAGCTCGGCCGCGGGGCAAGGTGAAAAACTGTTTTTT. Translation gives CASSSAAGQGEKLFF. The rearrangement uses TRBV5-5 and TRBJ1-4, with a possible D match to TRBD1 (5 bases). Trimming stripped 3 bases from V and 7 bases from J, with 16 bases between. Germline loops: CDR1 SGHKS, CDR2 YYEKEE (reference sequence). The CDR3 spans 15 residues.

V usage is TRBV15 and J usage is TRBJ1-1; D unclear. With 0 bases removed from V and 6 bases from J, the gap between germline ends came to 14 bases. CDR3 size: 15 residues. CDR1 and CDR2 (germline): LNHNV, YYDKDF (reference sequence). The CDR3 nucleotides are TGTGCCACCAGCAGAGAGCGGAGGGCGATTGCTGAAGCTTTCTTT. It specifies CATSRERRAIAEAFF.

The table lists this clonotype with a count of one. V usage is TRBV20-1 and J usage is TRBJ2-2; TRBD2 agrees at 8 bases. CDR3 length: 16 residues. The ends lost 3 bases at V and 4 bases at J; junction bases unmatched: 10. Germline V CDR1 and CDR2: DFQATT, SNEGSKA (reference sequence). The CDR3, as DNA: TGCAGTGCTAGCCATGTACGGGAGGGCCCCACCGGGGAGCTGTTTTTT. Its protein product is CSASHVREGPTGELFF.

The V call is TRBV5-1, the J call TRBJ2-7; D gene uncertain. V lost 0 bases to trimming and J lost 3 bases, with 10 bases between them. The CDR3 is 14 residues long. The germline V gene encodes CDR1 SGHRS and CDR2 YFSETQ. In DNA form, the CDR3 reads TGCGCCAGCAGCTTGGTCACACCTGGCTACGAGCAGTACTTC. Residues: CASSLVTPGYEQYF.

The table lists this clonotype with many counts. This chain joins TRBV5-4 and TRBJ1-3, with D unresolved. The germline gives CDR1 SGHNT, CDR2 YYREEE (reference sequence). The CDR3 runs to 13 residues. V gave up 4 bases and J gave up 4 bases, with 9 bases separating them. The CDR3 protein is CASSGRFGNTIYF. The CDR3 DNA reads TGTGCCAGCAGCGGACGGTTCGGAAACACCATATATTTT.

This clonotype was seen at least ten times. The rearrangement uses TRBV7-8 and TRBJ1-6; tentatively, D is TRBD1 (5 bases). The germline V gene has CDR1 SGHVS and CDR2 FQNEAQ. CDR3 length equals 16 residues. Trimming shortened V by 2 bases and J by 9 bases, and 17 bases separated the two germline ends. The CDR3 region has the DNA TGTGCCAGCAGCTTATTGTTAGGGGCGAAGACTTCACCCCTCCACTTT. Its translation is CASSLLLGAKTSPLHF. Drawing the rest from reference TRBV7-8 and TRBJ1-6, the complete variable domain is GAGVSQSPRYKVAKRGQDVALRCDPISGHVSLFWYQQALGQGPEFLTYFQNEAQLDKSGLPSDRFFAERPEGSVSTLKIQRTQQEDSAVYLCASSLLLGAKTSPLHFGNGTRLTVT.

V gene TRBV6-4 combines with J gene TRBJ1-6; 8 bases line up with TRBD1. This CDR3 region has 14 residues. CDR1 is MRHNA and CDR2 is SNTAGT in the germline V gene. V was pared by 6 bases and J by 9 bases, with 7 bases of the junction left unmatched. The CDR3 nucleotides read TGTGCCAGCAGCACACAGGGGGACGGTTCACCCCTCCACTTT. Its protein product is CASSTQGDGSPLHF.